This T cell receptor beta chain was captured by sequencing in a study of shared clonotypes between healthy human individuals. On the study more broadly: CD4 naive cells filled three plates per donor, CD4 memory three, CD8 naive two and CD8 memory one.

The assay was immunoSEQ multiplex PCR, and TCRdb's table has in-frame clones only and misses some. The sample comprises approximately 980,000 clones, 76% of which are singletons, and over 1.3% rests with the top ten. Study-level results: For sorted subsets, rarefaction showed incomplete sequencing despite large depth.

V was trimmed by 1 base and J by 1 base, leaving 5 bases between them. CDR1 and CDR2 (germline): GTSNPN, SVGIG (reference sequence). The CDR3 sequence is 13 residues long. A word on this clone: The antigen remains unidentified.

The receptor comes from a man younger than 30 in good health. The chain has TRBV30 and TRBJ1-5; D call uncertain. Sequencing was done on a sample of memory CD4+ T cells sorted from blood. Subset described: CD45RA-negative fraction. CDR3 in amino acids: CAWSAESNQPQHF. CDR3 DNA sequence: TGTGCCTGGAGTGCAGAAAGCAATCAGCCCCAGCATTTT.